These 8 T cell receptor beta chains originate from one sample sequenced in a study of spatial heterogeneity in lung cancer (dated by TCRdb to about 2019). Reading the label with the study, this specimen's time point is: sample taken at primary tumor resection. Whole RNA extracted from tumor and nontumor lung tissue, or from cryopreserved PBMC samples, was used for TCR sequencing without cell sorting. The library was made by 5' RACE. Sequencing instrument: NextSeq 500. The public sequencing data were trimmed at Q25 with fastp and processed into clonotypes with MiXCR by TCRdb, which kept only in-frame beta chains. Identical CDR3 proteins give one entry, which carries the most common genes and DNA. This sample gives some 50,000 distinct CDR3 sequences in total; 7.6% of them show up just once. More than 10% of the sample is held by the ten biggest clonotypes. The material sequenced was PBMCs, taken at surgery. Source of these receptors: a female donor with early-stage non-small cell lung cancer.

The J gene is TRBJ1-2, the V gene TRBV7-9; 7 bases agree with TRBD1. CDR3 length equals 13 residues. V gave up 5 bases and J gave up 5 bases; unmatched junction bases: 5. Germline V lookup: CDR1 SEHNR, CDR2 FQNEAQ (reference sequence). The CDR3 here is CASSQGVGYGYTF. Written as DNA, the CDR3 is TGTGCCAGCAGCCAGGGGGTAGGGTATGGCTACACCTTC.

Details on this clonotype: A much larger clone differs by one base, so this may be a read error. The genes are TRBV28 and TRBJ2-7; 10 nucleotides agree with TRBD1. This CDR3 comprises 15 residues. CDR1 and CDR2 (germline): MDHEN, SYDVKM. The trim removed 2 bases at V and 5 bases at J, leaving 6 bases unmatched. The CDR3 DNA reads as TGTGCCAGCAGTTTAAGGACAGGGGGAATGGACGAGCAGTACTTC. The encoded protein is CASSLRTGGMDEQYF.

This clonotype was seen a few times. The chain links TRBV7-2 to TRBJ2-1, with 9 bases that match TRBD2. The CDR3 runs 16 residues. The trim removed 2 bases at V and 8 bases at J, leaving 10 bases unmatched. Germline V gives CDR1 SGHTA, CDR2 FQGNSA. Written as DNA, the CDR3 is TGTGCCAGCAGCTTAATGGCGGGGGGGCCTACCCATGAGCAGTTCTTC. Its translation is CASSLMAGGPTHEQFF.

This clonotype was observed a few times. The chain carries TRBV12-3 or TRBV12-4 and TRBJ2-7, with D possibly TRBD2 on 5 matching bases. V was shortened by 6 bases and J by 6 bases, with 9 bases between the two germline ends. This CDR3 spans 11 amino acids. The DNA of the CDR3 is TGTGCCAGCAGCCTAGCCTCCGAGCAGTACTTC. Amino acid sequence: CASSLASEQYF.

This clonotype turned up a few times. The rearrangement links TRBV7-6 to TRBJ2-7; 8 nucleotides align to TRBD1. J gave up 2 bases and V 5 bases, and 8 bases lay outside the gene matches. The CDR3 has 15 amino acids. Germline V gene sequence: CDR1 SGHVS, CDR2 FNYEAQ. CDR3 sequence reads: CASSGRTGFTYEQYF. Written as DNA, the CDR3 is TGTGCCAGCAGCGGGCGGACAGGGTTCACCTACGAGCAGTACTTC.

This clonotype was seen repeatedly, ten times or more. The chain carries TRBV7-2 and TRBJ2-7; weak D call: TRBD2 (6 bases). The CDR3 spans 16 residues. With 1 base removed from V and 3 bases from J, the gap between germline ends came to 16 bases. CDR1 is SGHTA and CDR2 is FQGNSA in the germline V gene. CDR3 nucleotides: TGTGCCAGCAGCTTAGGCGGGGTTGGGGCTGACTACGAGCAGTACTTC. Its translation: CASSLGGVGADYEQYF.

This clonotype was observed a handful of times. CDR3 sequence reads: CASSTKMGGRSYGYTF. DNA of the CDR3: TGTGCCAGCAGCACTAAGATGGGCGGCCGCTCCTATGGCTACACCTTC. This chain uses TRBV3-1 with TRBJ1-2; D remains unclear. CDR3 length: 16 residues. The germline V gene has CDR1 LGHDT and CDR2 YNNKEL (reference sequence). With 5 bases removed from V and 4 bases from J, the gap between germline ends came to 20 bases.

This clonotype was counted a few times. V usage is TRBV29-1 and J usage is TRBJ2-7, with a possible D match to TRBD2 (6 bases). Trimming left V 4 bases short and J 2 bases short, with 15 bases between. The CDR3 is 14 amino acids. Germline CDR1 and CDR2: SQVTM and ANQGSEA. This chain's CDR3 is CSVVRPEGTYEQYF. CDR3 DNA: TGCAGCGTTGTCAGACCGGAGGGAACCTACGAGCAGTACTTC.